One and the same sample provided the 12 T cell receptor beta chains below, sequenced in a study of T cell changes during pregnancy in multiple sclerosis. The data were produced by immunoSEQ multiplex PCR, yet TCRdb's version contains in-frame clones alone and is incomplete. This repertoire shows about 30,000 clones, around 89% found once; its top ten account for around 3.2%. The specimen was CD4+ T cells from peripheral blood mononuclear cells, collected in the first trimester of pregnancy. These receptors were collected from a female donor in good health, enrolled as a control in a pregnancy study.

The genes are TRBV2 and TRBJ2-1; 12 bases fit TRBD2. J lost 8 bases, V lost 4 bases, and 6 bases had no gene match. The CDR3 covers 15 residues. Germline V lookup: CDR1 SNHLY, CDR2 FYNNEI. CDR3 sequence reads: CASSAPSGGADEQFF. The CDR3, as DNA: TGTGCCAGCAGTGCCCCTAGCGGGGGGGCAGATGAGCAGTTCTTC.

V is TRBV7-9 and J is TRBJ2-1; 9 bases are a match to TRBD1. The CDR3 extends over 15 amino acids. The germline gives CDR1 SEHNR, CDR2 FQNEAQ (reference sequence). The V gene end was trimmed by 5 bases and the J gene end by 5 bases; junction bases not matched to a gene: 7. The CDR3 loop reads CASSIGQGRHNEQFF. CDR3 sequence (DNA): TGTGCCAGCAGCATCGGACAGGGGAGGCACAATGAGCAGTTCTTC.

The CDR3 nucleotides read TGCGCCAGCAGCTTGACCAGGGGTGACACCATATATTTT. Residues: CASSLTRGDTIYF. The chain recombines TRBV5-1 with TRBJ1-3; D perhaps matches TRBD1 (6 bases). Germline assignment: CDR1 SGHRS and CDR2 YFSETQ. Trimming shortened V by 1 base and J by 8 bases, and 10 bases separated the two germline ends. The CDR3 totals 13 residues.

This chain connects TRBV28 to TRBJ1-2, with 8 bases that match TRBD1. Germline-derived CDR1 and CDR2 are MDHEN and SYDVKM. V trimming: 6 bases; J trimming: 4 bases; junction bases outside the gene matches: 4. CDR3 length: 13 residues. CDR3 nucleotide sequence: TGTGCCAGCAGCTCAGGGGGCCCCTATGGCTACACCTTC. Encoded protein: CASSSGGPYGYTF.

This chain links TRBV5-1 with TRBJ2-7; maybe TRBD1 (6 bases). Germline V gene lookup returns CDR1 SGHRS and CDR2 YFSETQ. V was pared by 6 bases and J by 5 bases, with 18 bases between. The CDR3 loop spans 14 amino acids. The CDR3 bases are TGCGCCAGCAAAACGACTGCCACAGGGAACGAGCAGTACTTC. Amino acids: CASKTTATGNEQYF.

The chain is built from TRBV19 and TRBJ2-3, with D tentatively TRBD1 (5 bases). This CDR3 is 15 amino acids long. Germline assignment: CDR1 LNHDA and CDR2 SQIVND (reference sequence). Trimming removed 5 bases from V and 0 bases from J, with 12 bases in between. CDR3: CASSPRQTSTDTQYF. In DNA, the CDR3 is TGTGCCAGTAGTCCGCGACAGACTAGCACAGATACGCAGTATTTT.

The chain carries TRBV6-1 and TRBJ1-1; TRBD1 is a possible D gene (6 bases). Germline V gives CDR1 MNHNS, CDR2 SASEGT. V lost 6 bases, J lost 3 bases, and 17 bases lay in between. The CDR3 extends over 15 amino acids. The CDR3 loop reads CASSTGTRQDTEAFF. The CDR3 nucleotides read TGTGCCAGCAGCACCGGGACACGTCAAGACACTGAAGCTTTCTTT.

V usage is TRBV6-1 and J usage is TRBJ2-5, with 9 bases identical to TRBD2. CDR1 is MNHNS and CDR2 is SASEGT in the germline V gene. The J segment lost 1 base and the V segment lost 4 bases, leaving 4 bases of the junction unmatched. The CDR3 has 15 amino acids. The CDR3 protein is CASSVGRGGQETQYF. The CDR3 DNA sequence: TGTGCCAGCAGTGTGGGGCGGGGGGGCCAAGAGACCCAGTACTTC.

This chain links TRBV9 with TRBJ2-2, with 9 bases aligning to TRBD1. J gave up 7 bases and V 0 bases, and 7 bases lay outside the gene matches. The CDR3 length is 16 residues. Germline-derived CDR1 and CDR2 are SGDLS and YYNGEE. The CDR3 bases are TGTGCCAGCAGCGTAGACGTACAGGGGGCAAACGGGGAGCTGTTTTTT. Its translation is CASSVDVQGANGELFF.

The chain's CDR3 is CASSLDEFDNSPLHF. The DNA for the CDR3 is TGTGCCAGCAGCTTAGATGAGTTCGATAATTCACCCCTCCACTTT. The chain uses TRBV7-9 and TRBJ1-6; no firm D call. The V gene lost 1 base and the J gene lost 5 bases, with 9 bases spanning the gap. Germline CDR1 SEHNR, CDR2 FQNEAQ (reference sequence). The CDR3 loop spans 15 amino acids.

The count of this clone is one. The rearrangement uses TRBV9 and TRBJ1-1, with D unclear. The germline V gene encodes CDR1 SGDLS and CDR2 YYNGEE. V lost 0 bases and J lost 8, with 11 bases in between. This CDR3 is 13 amino acids long. The CDR3 nucleotides are TGTGCCAGCAGCGTAGATGCCGGGTCCGAAGCTTTCTTT. This gives the protein CASSVDAGSEAFF.

The rearrangement uses TRBV28 and TRBJ2-5; D is undetermined. This CDR3 comprises 11 residues. The germline V and J ends were trimmed by 6 bases and 10 bases, with 12 bases remaining between them. Germline V gene data show CDR1 as MDHEN and CDR2 as SYDVKM. DNA for the CDR3: TGTGCCAGCAGCGCCGCGAAGAGCCAGTACTTC. Its translation is CASSAAKSQYF.